Following are 32 T cell receptor beta chains from one sample sequenced in a study of beta chain features in type 1 diabetes. Broader study findings: Among patients with Type 1 diabetes, TCRB CDR3s were moderately but significantly shorter in every one of the four CD4+ subsets.

These receptors' targets are unknown. Expressed TCRB transcripts were sequenced because the isolated RNA had all been reverse transcribed beforehand. Libraries were prepared by immunoSEQ multiplex PCR; TCRdb keeps only in-frame clonotypes and omits some of them. Found here are approximately 260,000 clones, 24% of them singletons; the top ten hold about 0.011%. Sequenced: naive CD4+ T cells from blood. These receptors came from a woman aged 30 to 39 with type 1 diabetes.

The CDR3 DNA is TGTGCCTGGAGTGTAGGGGACACCTTCTACAATGAGCAGTTCTTC. Translation gives CAWSVGDTFYNEQFF. This chain joins TRBV30 and TRBJ2-1; perhaps TRBD1 as D (6 bases). The CDR3 runs to 15 residues. CDR1 and CDR2 from the germline V gene are GTSNPN and SVGIG (reference sequence). The ends were cut back, 0 bases at V and 3 bases at J, with 12 bases in the middle. The full variable domain, in which reference TRBV30 and TRBJ2-1 provide the parts outside the CDR3, is SQTIHQWPATLVQPVGSPLSLECTVEGTSNPNLYWYRQAAGRGLQLLFYSVGIGQISSEVPQNLSASRPQDRQFILSSKKLLLSDSGFYLCAWSVGDTFYNEQFFGPGTRLTVL.

In this sample, this clone turned up once. The V gene is TRBV15, the J gene TRBJ1-5; 9 bases agree with TRBD1. V lost 0 bases, J lost 14 bases, and 20 bases stayed unmatched. CDR3 size: 18 residues. CDR1 and CDR2 from the germline V gene are LNHNV and YYDKDF (reference sequence). CDR3 sequence (DNA): TGTGCCACCAGCAGAGATCTACAGATGCCGGGACAGGGAAACATTGAGCATTTT. Amino acid sequence: CATSRDLQMPGQGNIEHF. The complete variable domain, with remaining parts taken from reference TRBV15 and TRBJ1-5, reads DAMVIQNPRYQVTQFGKPVTLSCSQTLNHNVMYWYQQKSSQAPKLLFHYYDKDFNNEADTPDNFQSRRPNTSFCFLDIRSPGLGDTAMYLCATSRDLQMPGQGNIEHFGDGTRLSIL.

This clone was seen once. The rearrangement joins TRBV27 to TRBJ2-2; maybe TRBD2 (6 bases). The V gene lost 6 bases and the J gene lost 4 bases, with 18 bases spanning the gap. Germline V CDR1 and CDR2: MNHEY, SMNVEV (reference sequence). The CDR3 sequence is 16 residues long. The chain's CDR3 is CASSIRGGRVTGELFF. The CDR3 DNA follows: TGTGCCAGCAGCATAAGAGGAGGGAGAGTCACCGGGGAGCTGTTTTTT.

The CDR3 DNA follows: TGTGCCTGGAAACTAGCGGGTTTCAATGAGCAGTTCTTC. This codes for CAWKLAGFNEQFF. This chain links TRBV30 with TRBJ2-1, with TRBD2 matching over 9 bases. CDR3 length: 13 residues. Germline loops: CDR1 GTSNPN, CDR2 SVGIG (reference sequence). The V segment lost 4 bases and the J segment 6 bases; nucleotides outside the gene matches: 4.

The J gene is TRBJ2-3, the V gene TRBV29-1; maybe TRBD1 (6 bases). CDR1 SQVTM and CDR2 ANQGSEA come from the germline V gene. Trimming shortened V by 4 bases and J by 4 bases, and 12 bases separated the two germline ends. This CDR3 region has 13 residues. As DNA, the CDR3 is TGCAGCGTTGTAACCGACAGGCCAGATACGCAGTATTTT. It yields the protein CSVVTDRPDTQYF.

J is TRBJ2-1 and V is TRBV6-6, with D possibly being TRBD2 (6 bases). The V gene lost 6 bases and the J gene lost 4 bases, with 10 bases spanning the gap. CDR1 and CDR2 (germline): MNHNY, SVGAGI (reference sequence). The CDR3 runs 13 residues. CDR3 residues: CASRPGLYNEQFF. The CDR3 coding sequence is TGTGCCAGCAGACCGGGACTTTACAATGAGCAGTTCTTC.

A few counts support this clone. The chain has TRBV28 and TRBJ2-5, with 12 bases aligning to TRBD1. Germline trimming cut 3 bases from V and 2 bases from J; bases unmatched to any gene: 4. The length of the CDR3 is 16 residues. Germline lookup yields CDR1 MDHEN and CDR2 SYDVKM. The CDR3 DNA reads as TGTGCCAGCAGTTTGGGACAGGGGGCCACACAAGAGACCCAGTACTTC. It translates to CASSLGQGATQETQYF. The full variable domain, completed using reference TRBV28 and TRBJ2-5, is DVKVTQSSRYLVKRTGEKVFLECVQDMDHENMFWYRQDPGLGLRLIYFSYDVKMKEKGDIPEGYSVSREKKERFSLILESASTNQTSMYLCASSLGQGATQETQYFGPGTRLLVL.

This chain connects TRBV30 to TRBJ2-4, with D possibly matching TRBD1 (6 bases). The germline V gene has CDR1 GTSNPN and CDR2 SVGIG (reference sequence). Between the trimmed V and J ends, which lost 0 bases and 0 bases, there was a span of 15 bases. The CDR3 loop spans 17 amino acids. The CDR3 reads CAWSVYGQILAKNIQYF. The CDR3 coding sequence is TGTGCCTGGAGTGTATATGGACAGATACTAGCCAAAAACATTCAGTACTTC.

The genes are TRBV14 and TRBJ1-1; no firm D call. The CDR3 is 15 amino acids. V was trimmed by 0 bases and J by 1 base, leaving 9 bases between them. CDR1 is SGHDN, CDR2 FVKESK, per germline. CDR3 DNA: TGTGCCAGCAGCCAAGATCTCCCAGAGAACACTGAAGCTTTCTTT. Protein sequence: CASSQDLPENTEAFF.

The CDR3 nucleotides read TGTGCCAGCAGCTTCAGACTAGCGGAGGACTTCTACGAGCAGTACTTC. It encodes CASSFRLAEDFYEQYF. The chain has TRBV5-6 and TRBJ2-7; 9 positions match TRBD2. Germline CDR1 is SGHDT and CDR2 is YYEEEE. The CDR3 has 16 amino acids. V dropped 2 bases and J dropped 3; count of bases not matched to a gene: 9.

The sample holds a few counts of this clone. J is TRBJ1-3 and V is TRBV29-1, with 11 bases aligning to TRBD1. Per germline, CDR1 SQVTM and CDR2 ANQGSEA. This CDR3 comprises 15 residues. With 5 bases clipped from V and 4 bases from J, the junction kept 7 bases outside the gene matches. The CDR3 sequence: CSVLGQGAWGNTIYF. The CDR3 DNA reads TGCAGCGTTCTTGGACAGGGGGCATGGGGAAACACCATATATTTT.

This clone turned up a few times. J is TRBJ2-7 and V is TRBV19; D gene uncertain. This CDR3 region has 14 residues. In germline, CDR1 is LNHDA, CDR2 SQIVND (reference sequence). Between the trimmed V and J ends, which lost 1 base and 0 bases, there was a span of 7 bases. CDR3 sequence reads: CASSIASSSYEQYF. CDR3 nucleotide sequence: TGTGCCAGTAGTATAGCGTCCAGCTCCTACGAGCAGTACTTC.

The V call is TRBV5-1, the J call TRBJ2-5; 9 positions match TRBD2. The CDR3 is 15 amino acids. J was trimmed by 2 bases and V by 0 bases; bases with no gene match: 2. The germline V gene encodes CDR1 SGHRS and CDR2 YFSETQ. CDR3 sequence: CASSLGTSAQETQYF. The DNA for the CDR3 is TGCGCCAGCAGCTTGGGGACTAGCGCGCAAGAGACCCAGTACTTC.

In DNA, the CDR3 is TGCGCCAGCAGCCCTGGCGGGGGGCCAGATACGCAGTATTTT. Its translation is CASSPGGGPDTQYF. This chain uses TRBV5-1 with TRBJ2-3; the match to TRBD2 covers 8 bases. CDR3 length: 14 residues. The V gene end was trimmed by 4 bases and the J gene end by 4 bases; junction bases not matched to a gene: 5. Germline V CDR1 and CDR2: SGHRS, YFSETQ.

V and J are TRBV13 and TRBJ2-2; 9 bases line up with TRBD2. The V gene's germline CDR1 is PRHDT and CDR2 FYEKMQ (reference sequence). The CDR3 spans 14 residues. V dropped 8 bases and J dropped 5; count of bases not matched to a gene: 6. The chain's CDR3 is CASGSGGATGELFF. The CDR3 coding sequence is TGTGCCAGCGGTAGCGGGGGCGCGACCGGGGAGCTGTTTTTT.

The table lists this clone with a few counts. V gene TRBV6-1 combines with J gene TRBJ2-7, with TRBD2 as a possible D gene (7 bases). V shed 8 bases and J shed 7 bases, with 18 bases lying between them. Germline lookup yields CDR1 MNHNS and CDR2 SASEGT. This CDR3 region has 13 residues. Here the CDR3 reads CASRGAGEDEQYF. The DNA for the CDR3 is TGTGCCAGCCGGGGGGCGGGAGAGGATGAGCAGTACTTC.

The chain carries TRBV11-2 and TRBJ1-5; D unresolved. Germline assignment: CDR1 SGHAT and CDR2 FQNNGV. With 1 base removed from V and 0 bases from J, the gap between germline ends came to 4 bases. The CDR3 spans 14 residues. The CDR3 region is CASSLGRSNQPQHF. CDR3 nucleotide sequence: TGTGCCAGCAGCTTAGGTCGTAGCAATCAGCCCCAGCATTTT.

The gene calls are TRBV18 and TRBJ1-1; D uncertain. V was shortened by 3 bases and J by 4 bases, with 9 bases between the two germline ends. CDR1 is KGHSH, CDR2 LQKENI, per germline. The CDR3 covers 13 residues. CDR3 amino acids: CASSPASLTEAFF. CDR3 in DNA: TGTGCCAGCTCACCTGCGTCCCTCACTGAAGCTTTCTTT.

The chain links TRBV19 to TRBJ1-1, with unresolved D. Trimming stripped 11 bases from V and 3 bases from J, with 16 bases between. CDR1 and CDR2 (germline): LNHDA, SQIVND (reference sequence). CDR3 size: 13 residues. CDR3 residues: CASRRGIDTEAFF. The CDR3 DNA reads as TGTGCCTCCCGGCGAGGGATCGACACTGAAGCTTTCTTT.

Here the CDR3 reads CASNLAGVDNEQFF. In nucleotides, the CDR3 is TGTGCTAGTAATCTAGCGGGAGTTGATAATGAGCAGTTCTTC. The chain carries TRBV12-5 and TRBJ2-1; 10 nucleotides line up with TRBD2. CDR3 size: 14 residues. CDR1 is LGHNT and CDR2 is FRNRAP in the germline V gene. The J segment lost 7 bases and the V segment lost 8 bases, leaving 8 bases of the junction unmatched. Filled out from reference TRBV12-5 and TRBJ2-1, the complete variable domain reads DARVTQTPRHKVTEMGQEVTMRCQPILGHNTVFWYRQTMMQGLELLAYFRNRAPLDDSGMPKDRFSAEMPDATLATLKIQPSEPRDSAVYFCASNLAGVDNEQFFGPGTRLTVL.

This clone was detected only a few times. The chain is built from TRBV7-2 and TRBJ2-7, with TRBD1 matching over 7 bases. This CDR3 region has 14 residues. CDR1 is SGHTA and CDR2 is FQGNSA in the germline V gene. Losses at the gene ends were 8 bases for V and 0 bases for J; bases not matched to a gene: 7. CDR3 region: CASATGELSYEQYF. CDR3 nucleotide sequence: TGTGCCAGCGCAACAGGGGAACTCTCCTACGAGCAGTACTTC.

This clone appeared a few times. The CDR3 region is CASSQGGGLADSYEQYF. The CDR3 DNA follows: TGCGCCAGCAGCCAAGGGGGCGGACTAGCGGATTCCTACGAGCAGTACTTC. The gene calls are TRBV4-1 and TRBJ2-7, with 10 positions matching TRBD2. V was clipped by 1 base and J by 1 base; unmatched bases: 7. The CDR3 runs 17 residues. From germline, CDR1 is MGHRA and CDR2 YSYEKL.

This chain uses TRBV2 with TRBJ2-2, with D possibly matching TRBD2 (5 bases). Trimming removed 2 bases from V and 6 bases from J, with 10 bases in between. The germline CDR1 and CDR2 sequences are SNHLY and FYNNEI. The CDR3 contains 14 residues. CDR3 nucleotides: TGTGCCAGCAGTGAAACTAGAGGGTCCGGGGAGCTGTTTTTT. Translation gives CASSETRGSGELFF.

V is TRBV20-1 and J is TRBJ2-1; D gene ambiguous. The CDR3 is 11 residues long. Trimming shortened V by 6 bases and J by 8 bases, and 11 bases separated the two germline ends. Germline CDR1 is DFQATT and CDR2 is SNEGSKA (reference sequence). CDR3 DNA sequence: TGCAGTGCAGTAAGTCTAGATGAGCAGTTCTTC. It is translated as CSAVSLDEQFF.

This clone was detected only a few times. This chain uses TRBV19 with TRBJ1-2; D remains ambiguous. The CDR3 sequence is 13 residues long. Germline CDR1 and CDR2: LNHDA and SQIVND (reference sequence). Trimming removed 3 bases at V and 7 bases at J, with 12 bases between. For the CDR3, the DNA is TGTGCCAGTAGTATTGGGCCTCCCGGTGGCTACACCTTC. Translating gives CASSIGPPGGYTF.

This chain links TRBV30 with TRBJ2-1; weak D call: TRBD2 (6 bases). Germline V gene lookup returns CDR1 GTSNPN and CDR2 SVGIG (reference sequence). V was pared by 2 bases and J by 0 bases, with 14 bases between. CDR3 length: 16 amino acids. The CDR3 DNA reads TGTGCCTGGAGTAAAGGGCTAGCGAGCTCCTACAATGAGCAGTTCTTC. Translation: CAWSKGLASSYNEQFF.

V and J are TRBV5-1 and TRBJ2-7; possible D gene TRBD2, 5 bases. V lost 0 bases and J lost 4, with 5 bases in between. CDR1 and CDR2 from the germline V gene are SGHRS and YFSETQ. This CDR3 spans 12 amino acids. CDR3 nucleotides: TGCGCCAGCAGCTTGGGAGGGTACGAGCAGTACTTC. Its protein is CASSLGGYEQYF.

This clone was observed a few times. V and J are TRBV14 and TRBJ1-2; D not certain. V gave up 3 bases and J gave up 6 bases, with 8 bases separating them. The length of the CDR3 is 12 residues. Germline V gene data show CDR1 as SGHDN and CDR2 as FVKESK. Here the CDR3 DNA reads TGTGCCAGCAGCCAGGGGAGCCATGGCTACACCTTC. Protein: CASSQGSHGYTF.

The gene calls are TRBV4-1 and TRBJ2-5; 7 positions match TRBD2. Germline-derived CDR1 and CDR2 are MGHRA and YSYEKL. The CDR3 covers 15 residues. V lost 3 bases to trimming and J lost 5 bases; unmatched junction nucleotides: 9. CDR3 DNA sequence: TGCGCCAGCAGCCACGGCGGGAGCTGGGGGGAGACCCAGTACTTC. Amino acid sequence: CASSHGGSWGETQYF.

This clone has a handful of counts. This chain uses TRBV30 with TRBJ2-7; 7 positions match TRBD1. This CDR3 spans 15 amino acids. V shed 4 bases and J 5 bases; nucleotides not matched to a gene: 14. CDR1 is GTSNPN and CDR2 is SVGIG in the germline V gene (reference sequence). CDR3 nucleotide sequence: TGTGCCTGGACCCGTGAACAGGGGATCATCGACGAGCAGTACTTC. This codes for CAWTREQGIIDEQYF.

This clone was counted a few times. J is TRBJ2-7 and V is TRBV28; 7 nucleotides line up with TRBD2. The CDR3 is made up of 14 amino acids. With 6 bases clipped from V and 5 bases from J, the junction kept 10 bases outside the gene matches. CDR1 is MDHEN and CDR2 is SYDVKM in the germline V gene. DNA for the CDR3: TGTGCCAGCAGCCAGAGCGGGGTTGATGACGAGCAGTACTTC. Translating gives CASSQSGVDDEQYF.

The J gene is TRBJ1-1, the V gene TRBV6-1; D remains ambiguous. Trimming took 9 bases from V and 2 from J, leaving 16 bases between them. The CDR3 sequence is 14 residues long. Germline-derived CDR1 and CDR2 are MNHNS and SASEGT. The CDR3 reads CASTAHLGNTEAFF. DNA for the CDR3: TGTGCCAGTACTGCCCATCTAGGAAACACTGAAGCTTTCTTT.